The 13 T cell receptor beta chains listed next were all sequenced from one sample in a study of T cell responses to AZD1222 COVID-19 vaccine. The table came from immunoSEQ multiplex PCR; TCRdb's copy has only in-frame clones and leaves some out. This sample has roughly 120,000 clones, with roughly nine tenths found just once. Sample: peripheral blood, taken on day 0 of AZD1222 vaccination. These receptors were obtained from an adult in good health.

This clone was counted once. This chain joins TRBV5-1 and TRBJ2-5; 11 bases agree with TRBD1. The CDR3 consists of 15 residues. The V gene's germline CDR1 is SGHRS and CDR2 YFSETQ. Germline trimming cut 3 bases from V and 5 bases from J; bases unmatched to any gene: 6. The CDR3 reads CASSSTGTGGETQYF. CDR3 in DNA: TGCGCCAGCAGCTCTACCGGGACAGGGGGGGAGACCCAGTACTTC.

The chain joins TRBV11-2 to TRBJ2-5; TRBD2 aligns across 11 bases. The CDR3 covers 15 residues. Trimming removed 5 bases from V and 4 bases from J; junction bases left unmatched: 6. CDR1 is SGHAT, CDR2 FQNNGV, per germline. The CDR3 loop is CASSPLLAGVETQYF. The CDR3 DNA reads TGTGCCAGCAGCCCTCTACTAGCGGGGGTAGAGACCCAGTACTTC.

The chain links TRBV7-9 to TRBJ1-6, with D perhaps matching TRBD1 (6 bases). From germline, CDR1 is SEHNR and CDR2 FQNEAQ (reference sequence). The CDR3 sequence is 14 residues long. V lost 3 bases and J lost 10, with 13 bases in between. Written as DNA, the CDR3 is TGTGCCAGCAGCTTCTCTACCAGGGGATCACCCCTCCACTTT. Its translation: CASSFSTRGSPLHF.

The chain uses TRBV18 and TRBJ2-5; TRBD2 matches 9 bases. Germline V gives CDR1 KGHSH, CDR2 LQKENI. This CDR3 comprises 14 residues. J lost 1 base, V lost 3 bases, and 0 bases had no gene match. CDR3 nucleotide sequence: TGTGCCAGCTCACCGGGACTAGCCCAAGAGACCCAGTACTTC. It translates to CASSPGLAQETQYF.

The genes are TRBV3-1 (or the pseudogene TRBV3-2) and TRBJ2-5; D is undetermined. CDR1 and CDR2 from the germline V gene are LGHDT and YNNKEL (reference sequence). Trimming took 0 bases from V and 5 from J, leaving 4 bases between them. The length of the CDR3 is 12 residues. CDR3 sequence reads: CASSQERETQYF. The CDR3 nucleotides are TGTGCCAGCAGCCAAGAAAGGGAGACCCAGTACTTC.

This chain joins TRBV7-3 and TRBJ2-1; 8 bases are a match to TRBD2. CDR1 and CDR2 (germline): SGHTA, FQGTGA. CDR3 length: 15 amino acids. V lost 6 bases and J lost 3; bases outside the gene matches: 7. CDR3 region: CASSPSGSDYNEQFF. The CDR3 coding sequence is TGTGCCAGCAGTCCCAGCGGGAGCGACTACAATGAGCAGTTCTTC. Drawing the rest from reference TRBV7-3 and TRBJ2-1, the complete variable domain is GAGVSQTPSNKVTEKGKYVELRCDPISGHTALYWYRQSLGQGPEFLIYFQGTGAADDSGLPNDRFFAVRPEGSVSTLKIQRTERGDSAVYLCASSPSGSDYNEQFFGPGTRLTVL.

This chain links TRBV4-3 with TRBJ1-2; D is undetermined. The CDR3 contains 14 residues. The germline V gene has CDR1 LGHNA and CDR2 YSLEER. V dropped 0 bases and J dropped 4 bases, with 9 bases sitting between them. The CDR3, as DNA: TGCGCCAGCAGCCAAGAAAACTTGGCCTATGGCTACACCTTC. It specifies CASSQENLAYGYTF.

This clone was counted a single time. The genes are TRBV29-1 and TRBJ2-1; D is possibly TRBD2 (5 bases). This CDR3 contains 15 residues. Germline CDR1 is SQVTM and CDR2 is ANQGSEA. Deletions cut 5 bases from V and 3 bases from J, with 17 bases between. CDR3 sequence: CSVWGRQEDYNEQFF. Here the CDR3 DNA reads TGCAGCGTTTGGGGTAGGCAGGAGGACTACAATGAGCAGTTCTTC.

The chain couples TRBV15 to TRBJ1-6; D is uncertain. The CDR3 consists of 13 residues. Germline V gene lookup returns CDR1 LNHNV and CDR2 YYDKDF (reference sequence). V was pared by 4 bases and J by 9 bases, with 10 bases between. CDR3 sequence (DNA): TGTGCCACCAGCAATAACCTTGTTTCACCCCTCCACTTT. This codes for CATSNNLVSPLHF.

The V call is TRBV4-1, the J call TRBJ2-5, with 8 nucleotides matching TRBD2. V was pared by 0 bases and J by 1 base, with 1 base of the junction left unmatched. Germline V CDR1 and CDR2: MGHRA, YSYEKL. This CDR3 comprises 15 residues. As DNA, the CDR3 is TGCGCCAGCAGCCAAGAACTAGCGGCCCAAGAGACCCAGTACTTC. Amino acids: CASSQELAAQETQYF.

This clone was picked up one time. V usage is TRBV9 and J usage is TRBJ1-2, with D unresolved. This CDR3 has 13 residues. CDR1 and CDR2 from the germline V gene are SGDLS and YYNGEE. Trimming took off 3 bases at V and 4 bases at J, with 10 bases between the two ends. The CDR3 spells CASSALGGYGYTF. CDR3 DNA sequence: TGTGCCAGCAGCGCCCTCGGTGGCTATGGCTACACCTTC.

CDR3 region: CASPTSGSRGGTDTQYF. The CDR3 DNA is TGCGCCAGCCCCACTAGCGGGAGTCGGGGAGGCACAGATACGCAGTATTTT. The J gene is TRBJ2-3, the V gene TRBV10-1; 11 nucleotides align to TRBD2. The CDR3 is 17 amino acids. Germline assignment: CDR1 WNHNN and CDR2 SYGVQD (reference sequence). The V segment lost 8 bases and the J segment 1 base; nucleotides outside the gene matches: 11.

The V and J genes are TRBV4-2 and TRBJ2-1; 13 nucleotides align to TRBD2. This CDR3 has 15 residues. From germline, CDR1 is LGHNA and CDR2 YNFKEQ. The trim removed 0 bases at V and 16 bases at J, leaving 9 bases unmatched. In DNA, the CDR3 is TGTGCCAGCAGCCAAGATTTCAAGGGACTAGCGGGGTTTTTCTTC. Its translation: CASSQDFKGLAGFFF.